This passage covers 25 T cell receptor beta chains from one sample sequenced in a study of post-analysis software for immune sequencing data. Study-level points and caveats: Five or six TRBV segments, TRBV5-6, TRBV5-1 and TRBV20-1 among them, were found more frequent in patients than controls.

These receptors have no identified antigens. Unique molecular identifiers featured in each of the TCR beta cDNA libraries. In TCRdb, the PCR reads were re-called with MiXCR into one record per CDR3 protein. This table holds around 190,000 distinct CDR3 sequences, approximately 30% found once. The material sequenced was blood. The receptors shown here come from a girl under 18 with multiple sclerosis.

The rearrangement uses TRBV5-1 and TRBJ1-1; unclear D gene. The CDR3 is made up of 13 amino acids. Per germline, CDR1 SGHRS and CDR2 YFSETQ. Trimming removed 4 bases from V and 1 base from J, with 8 bases in between. DNA of the CDR3: TGCGCCAGCAGCCTTCAGAAGAACACTGAAGCTTTCTTT. It translates to CASSLQKNTEAFF.

The chain employs TRBV6-2 or TRBV6-3 and TRBJ1-2; 7 nucleotides line up with TRBD1. The ends lost 10 bases at V and 0 bases at J; junction bases unmatched: 11. Germline V gives CDR1 MNHEY, CDR2 SVGEGT. The CDR3 contains 15 residues. The DNA of the CDR3 is TGTGCCACCACTGAGACAGGGCGAGCTAACTATGGCTACACCTTC. Protein product: CATTETGRANYGYTF.

This clonotype appeared many times. This chain joins TRBV9 and TRBJ2-1; D is unclear. The CDR3 has 15 residues. Germline V gene data show CDR1 as SGDLS and CDR2 as YYNGEE. Trimming pared 4 bases from V and 1 base from J, leaving 12 bases between. CDR3 DNA: TGTGCCAGCAGCATGACGACTGGATCCTACAATGAGCAGTTCTTC. Its protein is CASSMTTGSYNEQFF.

The chain joins TRBV4-1 to TRBJ1-4, with D hard to call. V lost 1 base and J lost 8, with 8 bases in between. The CDR3 runs 13 residues. Germline V gives CDR1 MGHRA, CDR2 YSYEKL. CDR3 protein: CASSQGFGEKLFF. The CDR3 nucleotides read TGCGCCAGCAGCCAAGGTTTTGGCGAAAAACTGTTTTTT.

Ten or more counts support this clonotype. An end of the junction does not agree with germline; a read error may underlie this. This sequence joins TRBV29-1 and TRBJ2-4; D not certain. The CDR3 spans 15 residues. Germline V CDR1 and CDR2: SQVTM, ANQGSEA. CDR3 sequence (DNA): TGCAGCCTTGATGCATTCCCCCCGGCCAAAAACATTCAGTACTTC. It codes for CSLDAFPPAKNIQYF.

There are many counts of this clonotype. The chain combines TRBV27 with TRBJ2-7; no clear D. V shed 3 bases and J shed 7 bases, with 10 bases lying between them. The CDR3 is 12 residues long. Germline CDR1 and CDR2: MNHEY and SMNVEV (reference sequence). CDR3 in amino acids: CASSFGSREQYF. The CDR3 DNA is TGTGCCAGCAGTTTTGGATCGCGGGAGCAGTACTTC.

This clonotype has a count of ten or more. This chain links TRBV6-1 with TRBJ2-7; TRBD1 matches at 8 bases. The CDR3 loop spans 15 amino acids. In germline, CDR1 is MNHNS, CDR2 SASEGT. V was clipped by 0 bases and J by 1 base; unmatched bases: 2. The CDR3 loop is CASSEARTGSYEQYF. As DNA, the CDR3 is TGTGCCAGCAGTGAAGCCCGGACAGGGTCCTACGAGCAGTACTTC.

V is TRBV5-1 and J is TRBJ2-2, with D perhaps TRBD2 (6 bases). V gave up 0 bases and J gave up 1 base, with 13 bases separating them. The CDR3 runs to 17 residues. Germline values: CDR1 SGHRS, CDR2 YFSETQ. CDR3 DNA: TGCGCCAGCAGCTTGGGGCGGGACCGCGGGAACACCGGGGAGCTGTTTTTT. Residues: CASSLGRDRGNTGELFF.

The gene calls are TRBV20-1 and TRBJ1-5; a possible D gene is TRBD1 (6 bases). Germline-derived CDR1 and CDR2 are DFQATT and SNEGSKA (reference sequence). V gave up 0 bases and J gave up 1 base, with 16 bases separating them. CDR3 length: 17 residues. The CDR3 sequence is CSARDLNRVSSNQPQHF. For the CDR3, the DNA is TGCAGTGCTAGAGATCTCAACAGGGTTTCGAGCAATCAGCCCCAGCATTTT.

This clonotype was seen many times. This chain uses TRBV5-1 with TRBJ2-7; D ambiguous. The CDR3 has 12 residues. V was pared by 0 bases and J by 5 bases, with 6 bases between. CDR1 and CDR2 from the germline V gene are SGHRS and YFSETQ. CDR3 residues: CASSLVGDEQYF. Here the CDR3 DNA reads TGCGCCAGCAGCTTGGTTGGGGACGAGCAGTACTTC.

This clonotype was picked up a small number of times. This chain connects TRBV7-9 to TRBJ1-1, with D tentatively TRBD1 (5 bases). From germline, CDR1 is SEHNR and CDR2 FQNEAQ (reference sequence). V was trimmed by 6 bases and J by 1 base, leaving 9 bases between them. This CDR3 has 13 amino acids. Here the CDR3 reads CASRLQENTEAFF. CDR3 nucleotides: TGTGCCAGCAGACTACAGGAGAACACTGAAGCTTTCTTT.

This sequence joins TRBV27 and TRBJ2-2, with 10 bases identical to TRBD2. The CDR3 extends over 15 amino acids. V lost 6 bases to trimming and J lost 1 base; unmatched junction nucleotides: 2. Germline loops: CDR1 MNHEY, CDR2 SMNVEV (reference sequence). DNA for the CDR3: TGTGCCAGCAGAACTAGCGGGGTGAACACCGGGGAGCTGTTTTTT. Residues: CASRTSGVNTGELFF.

This clonotype came up many times. The chain uses TRBV28 and TRBJ1-5; D gene uncertain. V was pared by 8 bases and J by 2 bases, with 7 bases between. This CDR3 is 12 amino acids long. Germline CDR1 MDHEN, CDR2 SYDVKM. In DNA, the CDR3 is TGTGCCAGCTCCCGGGGCAATCAGCCCCAGCATTTT. This encodes CASSRGNQPQHF.

This clonotype was picked up a small number of times. The V and J genes are TRBV28 and TRBJ1-4; no definite D call. This CDR3 has 14 amino acids. Germline CDR1 and CDR2: MDHEN and SYDVKM. V was trimmed by 3 bases and J by 9 bases, leaving 14 bases between them. Here the CDR3 reads CASSFEGHRKKLFF. CDR3 DNA: TGTGCCAGCAGTTTCGAAGGGCATCGGAAAAAACTGTTTTTT.

The V and J genes are TRBV3-1 and TRBJ2-1; D not resolved. The germline V gene has CDR1 LGHDT and CDR2 YNNKEL (reference sequence). The CDR3 is 11 residues long. V dropped 1 base and J dropped 8 bases, with 3 bases sitting between them. The DNA of the CDR3 is TGTGCCAGCAGCCAAGGCTATGAGCAGTTCTTC. This codes for CASSQGYEQFF.

The sample holds many counts of this clonotype. This sequence joins TRBV14 and TRBJ2-7, with 10 bases lining up with TRBD1. Germline trimming cut 4 bases from V and 5 bases from J; bases unmatched to any gene: 8. This CDR3 is 15 amino acids long. Germline V lookup: CDR1 SGHDN, CDR2 FVKESK. The CDR3 DNA reads as TGTGCCAGCAGCCGTCCGGGACAGGGGTCCCACGAGCAGTACTTC. It codes for CASSRPGQGSHEQYF. The entire variable domain, with the rest obtained from reference TRBV14 and TRBJ2-7, is as follows: EAGVTQFPSHSVIEKGQTVTLRCDPISGHDNLYWYRRVMGKEIKFLLHFVKESKQDESGMPNNRFLAERTGGTYSTLKVQPAELEDSGVYFCASSRPGQGSHEQYFGPGTRLTVT.

The CDR3 spells CATSDPTKRGTDTQYF. For the CDR3, the DNA is TGTGCCACCAGTGACCCGACAAAGAGGGGGACAGATACGCAGTATTTT. The chain links TRBV24-1 to TRBJ2-3; possible D gene TRBD1, 6 bases. The CDR3 covers 16 residues. Trimming removed 4 bases at V and 3 bases at J, with 16 bases between. CDR1 and CDR2 from the germline V gene are KGHDR and SFDVKD.

This clonotype was recorded at least ten times. This chain uses TRBV7-3 with TRBJ2-7; 7 nucleotides align to TRBD1. The V and J ends lost 4 bases and 0 bases, in that order; junction bases with no gene match: 9. Germline assignment: CDR1 SGHTA and CDR2 FQGTGA. CDR3 length: 16 residues. CDR3 sequence (DNA): TGTGCCAGCAGCTCTATGCGAAGGGACAGCTCCTACGAGCAGTACTTC. Protein sequence: CASSSMRRDSSYEQYF.

This clonotype was counted between two and nine times. The chain links TRBV6-5 to TRBJ2-1, with 7 bases identical to TRBD1. From germline, CDR1 is MNHEY and CDR2 SVGAGI. J lost 6 bases, V lost 2 bases, and 4 bases had no gene match. The length of the CDR3 is 14 residues. CDR3 in DNA: TGTGCCAGCAGTTACATGGGGACAGTCAATGAGCAGTTCTTC. This translates into CASSYMGTVNEQFF.

J is TRBJ1-1 and V is TRBV4-1; 7 bases are shared with TRBD1. The V and J ends lost 3 bases and 7 bases, in that order; junction bases with no gene match: 5. Germline assignment: CDR1 MGHRA and CDR2 YSYEKL. The CDR3 is made up of 13 amino acids. The CDR3 region is CASSHLTGIEAFF. The CDR3 DNA sequence: TGCGCCAGCAGCCATTTGACAGGGATTGAAGCTTTCTTT.

The table lists this clonotype with many counts. The V and J genes are TRBV29-1 and TRBJ2-5; D might be TRBD2 (7 bases). Germline assignment: CDR1 SQVTM and CDR2 ANQGSEA. Trimming stripped 1 base from V and 5 bases from J, with 14 bases between. CDR3 length: 14 residues. CDR3 nucleotide sequence: TGCAGCGTTGAAGGGGACGGGGGGCGGGAGACCCAGTACTTC. Translation gives CSVEGDGGRETQYF.

This clonotype came up many times. The chain is built from TRBV29-1 and TRBJ2-1; D is unresolved. V lost 4 bases and J 2 bases, leaving 15 bases between the germline ends. This CDR3 has 15 amino acids. Germline-derived CDR1 and CDR2 are SQVTM and ANQGSEA. DNA for the CDR3: TGCAGCGTTGCCCGTCGTGTGGGTCCCTACAATGAGCAGTTCTTC. Amino acids: CSVARRVGPYNEQFF.

This clonotype has only a few counts. J is TRBJ1-2 and V is TRBV25-1; D gene uncertain. This CDR3 has 16 amino acids. Germline V gene data show CDR1 as MGHDK and CDR2 as SYGVNS. Trimming stripped 1 base from V and 3 bases from J, with 15 bases between. CDR3 sequence reads: CASSELRWSRYYGYTF. The CDR3 coding sequence is TGTGCCAGCAGTGAATTAAGGTGGTCTCGATACTATGGCTACACCTTC.

This clonotype was observed a handful of times. The chain employs TRBV7-2 and TRBJ2-2; 9 nucleotides match TRBD2. Germline V lookup: CDR1 SGHTA, CDR2 FQGNSA. CDR3 length: 15 residues. J lost 6 bases, V lost 4 bases, and 6 bases had no gene match. CDR3 protein: CASSYQRGVAGELFF. In DNA form, the CDR3 reads TGTGCCAGCAGCTACCAGCGGGGGGTGGCCGGGGAGCTGTTTTTT.

The chain employs TRBV3-1 and TRBJ1-1; the D gene is possibly TRBD1 (5 bases). Trimming removed 4 bases from V and 10 bases from J, with 19 bases in between. Germline assignment: CDR1 LGHDT and CDR2 YNNKEL (reference sequence). The CDR3 loop spans 14 amino acids. The CDR3 DNA is TGTGCCAGCAGCCTCACAGTGAGGGGCGGGCTAGCTTTCTTT. Translating gives CASSLTVRGGLAFF.